This record concerns one T cell receptor (beta chain) sequence. Antigen: not known. CD8+ and CD4+ T cells taken from blood had their TCR beta sequenced. The source of the sample is a study of CD8 T cells in Susac syndrome. For the study at large: Within the sequenced Susac syndrome patient group, five or six exhibited active disease and under 10 were in remission. Study results and limitations: Clonal expansion was not seen in any Susac syndrome CD4+ T cell repertoire.

RNA in amounts of about 0.5 to 1 ug was reverse transcribed with random hexamers. With immunoSEQ multiplex PCR, TCR beta CDR3 was amplified across 54 Vbeta and 13 Jbeta. From the immunoSEQ multiplex PCR reads, TCRdb called clonotypes with MiXCR, one entry per CDR3 protein. The sample has under 200,000 distinct CDR3 sequences, 94% seen once. The CDR3 consists of 13 residues. Per the germline V gene, CDR1 is MNHEY and CDR2 is SMNVEV (reference sequence). Trimming took 1 base from V and 5 from J, leaving 7 bases between them. This TCR came from a human donor with Susac syndrome. Material: CD4+ T cells from PBMCs. V and J are TRBV27 and TRBJ2-3; TRBD2 might be the D (6 bases). The CDR3 protein is CASSLWREDTQYF. As DNA, the CDR3 is TGTGCCAGCAGTTTATGGCGGGAAGATACGCAGTATTTT.